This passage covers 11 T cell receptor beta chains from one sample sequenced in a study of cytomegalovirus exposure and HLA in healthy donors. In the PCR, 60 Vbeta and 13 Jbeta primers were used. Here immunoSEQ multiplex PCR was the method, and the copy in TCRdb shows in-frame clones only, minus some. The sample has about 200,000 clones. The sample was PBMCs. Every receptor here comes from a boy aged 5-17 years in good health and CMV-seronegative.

CDR3 DNA sequence: TGTGCCAGCAGCCCCGGGATTTCAGAGAATGGCTACACCTTC. It encodes CASSPGISENGYTF. The chain has TRBV9 and TRBJ1-2; the D is unclear. Deletions cut 4 bases from V and 6 bases from J, with 16 bases between. The CDR3 has 14 residues. Germline CDR1 reads SGDLS; CDR2 reads YYNGEE. Drawing the rest from reference TRBV9 and TRBJ1-2, the complete variable domain is DSGVTQTPKHLITATGQRVTLRCSPRSGDLSVYWYQQSLDQGLQFLIQYYNGEERAKGNILERFSAQQFPDLHSELNLSSLELGDSALYFCASSPGISENGYTFGSGTRLTVV.

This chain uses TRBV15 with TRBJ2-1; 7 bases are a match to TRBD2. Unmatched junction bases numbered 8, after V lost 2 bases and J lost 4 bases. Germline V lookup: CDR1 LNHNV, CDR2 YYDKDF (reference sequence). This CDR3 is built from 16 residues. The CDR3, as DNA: TGTGCCACCAGCAGATCGTATACGGGGGGATACAATGAGCAGTTCTTC. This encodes CATSRSYTGGYNEQFF.

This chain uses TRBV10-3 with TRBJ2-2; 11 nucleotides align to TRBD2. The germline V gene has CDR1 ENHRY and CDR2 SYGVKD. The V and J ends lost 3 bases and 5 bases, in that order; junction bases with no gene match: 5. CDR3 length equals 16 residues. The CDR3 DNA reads TGTGCCATCAGTGAACGGGCTAGCGGGGGGACCGGGGAGCTGTTTTTT. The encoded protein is CAISERASGGTGELFF.

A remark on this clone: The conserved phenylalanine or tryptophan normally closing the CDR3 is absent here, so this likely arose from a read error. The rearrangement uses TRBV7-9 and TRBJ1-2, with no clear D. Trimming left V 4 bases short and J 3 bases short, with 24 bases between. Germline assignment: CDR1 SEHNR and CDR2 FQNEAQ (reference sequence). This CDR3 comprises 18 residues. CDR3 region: CASSSHAPAAIKDYGYTS. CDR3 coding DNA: TGTGCCAGCAGCTCCCACGCCCCTGCAGCAATAAAAGACTATGGCTACACCTCC.

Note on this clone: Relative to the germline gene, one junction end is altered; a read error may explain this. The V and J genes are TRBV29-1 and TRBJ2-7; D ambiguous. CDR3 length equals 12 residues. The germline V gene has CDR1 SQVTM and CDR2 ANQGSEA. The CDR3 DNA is TGCAGCGTTGAAGACAGAACCTACGAGCGGTACTTC. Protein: CSVEDRTYERYF.

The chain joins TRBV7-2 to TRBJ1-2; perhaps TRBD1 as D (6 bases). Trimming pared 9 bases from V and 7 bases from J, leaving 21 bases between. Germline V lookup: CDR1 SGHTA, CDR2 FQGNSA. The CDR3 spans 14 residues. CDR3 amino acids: CAREVYRELGGYTF. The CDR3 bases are TGTGCCAGGGAGGTCTACAGGGAACTGGGTGGCTACACCTTC. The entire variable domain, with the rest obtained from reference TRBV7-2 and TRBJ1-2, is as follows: GAGVSQSPSNKVTEKGKDVELRCDPISGHTALYWYRQSLGQGLEFLIYFQGNSAPDKSGLPSDRFSAERTGGSVSTLTIQRTQQEDSAVYLCAREVYRELGGYTFGSGTRLTVV.

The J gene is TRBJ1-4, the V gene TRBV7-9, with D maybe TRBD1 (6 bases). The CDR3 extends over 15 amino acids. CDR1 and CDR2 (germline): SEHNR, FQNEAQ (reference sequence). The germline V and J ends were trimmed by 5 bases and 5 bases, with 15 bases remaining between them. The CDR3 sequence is CASSLVAGENEKLFF. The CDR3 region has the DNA TGTGCCAGCAGCCTTGTGGCAGGGGAAAATGAAAAACTGTTTTTT.

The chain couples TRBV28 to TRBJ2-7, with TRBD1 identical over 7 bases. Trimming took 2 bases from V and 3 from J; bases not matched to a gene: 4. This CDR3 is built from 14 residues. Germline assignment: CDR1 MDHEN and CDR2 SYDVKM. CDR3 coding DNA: TGTGCCAGCAGTTTAGGCAGGGGGATCTACGAGCAGTACTTC. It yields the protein CASSLGRGIYEQYF.

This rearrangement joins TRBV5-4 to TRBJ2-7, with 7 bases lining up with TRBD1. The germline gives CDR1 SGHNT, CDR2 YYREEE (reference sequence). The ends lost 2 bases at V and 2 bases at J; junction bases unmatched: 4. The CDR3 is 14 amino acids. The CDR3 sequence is CASSFSQGAYEQYF. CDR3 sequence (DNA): TGTGCCAGCAGCTTTTCCCAGGGGGCCTACGAGCAGTACTTC.

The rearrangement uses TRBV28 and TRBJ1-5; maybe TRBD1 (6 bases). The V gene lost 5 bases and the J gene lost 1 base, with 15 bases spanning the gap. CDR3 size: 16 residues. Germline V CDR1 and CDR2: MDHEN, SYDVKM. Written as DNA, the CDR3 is TGTGCCAGCAGTCACGGACAGAAAGGGAGCAATCAGCCCCAGCATTTT. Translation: CASSHGQKGSNQPQHF.

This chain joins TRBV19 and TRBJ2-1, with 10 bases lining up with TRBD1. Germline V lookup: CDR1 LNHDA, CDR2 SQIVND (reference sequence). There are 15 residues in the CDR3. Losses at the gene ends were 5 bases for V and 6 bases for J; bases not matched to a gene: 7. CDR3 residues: CASSRLGTGVNEQFF. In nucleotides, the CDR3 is TGTGCCAGTAGTCGACTCGGGACAGGGGTCAATGAGCAGTTCTTC.